This T cell receptor beta chain came from a study of blood T cells in healthy people across ages. Germline V gene sequence: CDR1 LGHNA, CDR2 YSLEER. CDR3 size: 15 residues. V shed 3 bases, J shed 1 base, and the junction held 2 bases outside the gene matches. A second PCR of 7 to 11 cycles used a sample-barcoded 5' primer and a J-beta primer mix. TCRdb itself ran the 5' RACE reads through MiXCR, one entry per CDR3 protein. The sample carries 650,000 to 800,000 distinct CDR3 sequences, under 45% recorded once. The gene calls are TRBV4-3 and TRBJ2-2, with 7 bases identical to TRBD2. This sequence originates from a man between 60 and 75 years old in good health. The sequenced material came from blood. CDR3 sequence: CASSHGGGNTGELFF. The CDR3 DNA follows: TGCGCCAGCAGCCATGGCGGGGGGAACACCGGGGAGCTGTTTTTT.